The 22 T cell receptor beta chains listed next were all sequenced from one sample in a study of blood T cell repertoires in COVID-19. This table comes from immunoSEQ multiplex PCR, and its TCRdb copy is limited to in-frame clones, with some not included. The sample carries roughly 380,000 clones, roughly 87% recorded once. Sequencing input: PBMCs or T cells enriched from blood (not recorded which). The receptors originated from a woman in her twenties or thirties who had recovered from COVID-19.

The chain joins TRBV19 to TRBJ2-7, with 13 bases fitting TRBD2. V was clipped by 3 bases and J by 7 bases; unmatched bases: 6. The CDR3 has 15 amino acids. Germline V lookup: CDR1 LNHDA, CDR2 SQIVND (reference sequence). CDR3 nucleotides: TGTGCCAGTAGTATTGGGACTAGCGGGGCCCGGGAGCAGTACTTC. Encoded protein: CASSIGTSGAREQYF.

V gene TRBV3-1 (or the pseudogene TRBV3-2) combines with J gene TRBJ2-3; 11 bases agree with TRBD2. The CDR3 is made up of 15 amino acids. Per the germline V gene, CDR1 is LGHDT and CDR2 is YNNKEL (reference sequence). V shed 6 bases, J shed 1 base, and the junction held 3 bases outside the gene matches. CDR3 sequence (DNA): TGTGCCAGCAGTCTAGCGGGAGGCGGCACAGATACGCAGTATTTT. Residues: CASSLAGGGTDTQYF.

The chain employs TRBV4-1 and TRBJ2-2; D may be TRBD2 (6 bases). V dropped 4 bases and J dropped 3 bases, with 12 bases sitting between them. The CDR3 has 15 residues. Germline V gene sequence: CDR1 MGHRA, CDR2 YSYEKL. CDR3 DNA sequence: TGCGCCAGCAGCCGTTCGGGGGTTGACACCGGGGAGCTGTTTTTT. It encodes CASSRSGVDTGELFF.

This chain's CDR3 is CASSPGYLYGYTF. As DNA, the CDR3 is TGTGCCAGCAGTCCAGGGTATCTCTATGGCTACACCTTC. V gene TRBV12-3 or TRBV12-4 combines with J gene TRBJ1-2, with a tentative D call TRBD1 (5 bases). This CDR3 comprises 13 residues. V was clipped by 5 bases and J by 4 bases, with 11 bases between them.

The genes are TRBV4-1 and TRBJ2-1, with TRBD2 matching 9 bases. CDR1 and CDR2 from the germline V gene are MGHRA and YSYEKL. The CDR3 sequence is 18 residues long. J gave up 5 bases and V 4 bases, and 15 bases lay outside the gene matches. Here the CDR3 reads CASSLRAGEREVDNEQFF. The CDR3 coding sequence is TGCGCCAGCAGCCTCCGAGCGGGTGAGCGGGAGGTGGACAATGAGCAGTTCTTC.

The CDR3 is CASSLGGRTGDGYTF. CDR3 coding DNA: TGCGCCAGCAGCTTGGGGGGAAGGACAGGTGATGGCTACACCTTC. The V call is TRBV5-1, the J call TRBJ1-2, with 7 bases fitting TRBD1. J gave up 6 bases and V 0 bases, and 8 bases lay outside the gene matches. The CDR3 spans 15 residues. Germline-derived CDR1 and CDR2 are SGHRS and YFSETQ.

The chain employs TRBV5-1 and TRBJ2-1; D unclear. CDR1 is SGHRS, CDR2 YFSETQ, per germline. The CDR3 totals 16 residues. V was pared by 0 bases and J by 0 bases, with 10 bases between. CDR3 DNA sequence: TGCGCCAGCAGCTTGGACAGACCAACCTCCTACAATGAGCAGTTCTTC. Residues: CASSLDRPTSYNEQFF.

The rearrangement joins TRBV3-1 (or the pseudogene TRBV3-2) to TRBJ1-1; TRBD1 is a possible D gene (6 bases). The CDR3 runs 15 residues. The germline V gene encodes CDR1 LGHDT and CDR2 YNNKEL (reference sequence). V lost 4 bases and J lost 1, with 13 bases in between. The CDR3 coding sequence is TGTGCCAGCAGCCTACTACCGACAGGGAACACTGAAGCTTTCTTT. Its protein is CASSLLPTGNTEAFF.

This chain links TRBV7-9 with TRBJ1-1; 8 nucleotides match TRBD1. Germline trimming cut 6 bases from V and 8 bases from J; bases unmatched to any gene: 8. CDR3 length: 13 residues. CDR1 and CDR2 (germline): SEHNR, FQNEAQ (reference sequence). CDR3 sequence (DNA): TGTGCCAGCAGGCGCGGGACAGGCGAAGAAGCTTTCTTT. It yields the protein CASRRGTGEEAFF. The variable domain in full, completed from reference TRBV7-9 and TRBJ1-1, reads DTGVSQNPRHKITKRGQNVTFRCDPISEHNRLYWYRQTLGQGPEFLTYFQNEAQLEKSRLLSDRFSAERPKGSFSTLEIQRTEQGDSAMYLCASRRGTGEEAFFGQGTRLTVV.

V gene TRBV18 combines with J gene TRBJ2-7; 10 bases map to TRBD2. Germline V gene lookup returns CDR1 KGHSH and CDR2 LQKENI. V dropped 2 bases and J dropped 3; count of bases not matched to a gene: 10. The CDR3 length is 17 residues. CDR3 nucleotide sequence: TGTGCCAGCTCACCAATAACCGGGACTAGCGAAAACTACGAGCAGTACTTC. Its translation is CASSPITGTSENYEQYF. Variable domain in full (rest from reference TRBV18 and TRBJ2-7): NAGVMQNPRHLVRRRGQEARLRCSPMKGHSHVYWYRQLPEEGLKFMVYLQKENIIDESGMPKERFSAEFPKEGPSILRIQQVVRGDSAAYFCASSPITGTSENYEQYFGPGTRLTVT.

The sample holds a few counts of this clone. The CDR3 is CASSRLRETQYF. The CDR3 nucleotides are TGTGCCAGCTCCCGCCTGCGGGAGACCCAGTACTTC. The chain employs TRBV6-6 and TRBJ2-5; unclear D gene. Germline CDR1 is MNHNY and CDR2 is SVGAGI (reference sequence). CDR3 size: 12 residues. V dropped 8 bases and J dropped 5 bases, with 12 bases sitting between them.

The chain uses TRBV23-1 and TRBJ1-2; maybe TRBD1 (6 bases). TRBV23-1 has ORF status, its function being uncertain. The germline V and J ends were trimmed by 0 bases and 0 bases, with 8 bases remaining between them. The CDR3 spans 15 residues. CDR3 in amino acids: CASSQSGHPNYGYTF. The CDR3 DNA sequence: TGCGCCAGCAGTCAATCGGGACACCCTAACTATGGCTACACCTTC.

A remark on this clone: The same CDR3 is also encoded by other DNA sequences in this sample. The V and J genes are TRBV4-1 and TRBJ2-3; 12 nucleotides align to TRBD2. V lost 1 base to trimming and J lost 4 bases; unmatched junction nucleotides: 0. The germline V gene has CDR1 MGHRA and CDR2 YSYEKL. CDR3 size: 15 residues. The CDR3 loop reads CASSQGLAGADTQYF. CDR3 in DNA: TGCGCCAGCAGCCAAGGACTAGCGGGAGCAGATACGCAGTATTTT.

This clone showed up just once. V gene TRBV4-1 combines with J gene TRBJ2-1, with a tentative D call TRBD2 (5 bases). The CDR3 is 18 amino acids. Germline V gene sequence: CDR1 MGHRA, CDR2 YSYEKL. V was cut by 1 base and J by 4 bases, with 20 bases left in between. CDR3 protein: CASSQALVRGAKYNEQFF. The CDR3 nucleotides read TGCGCCAGCAGCCAAGCCCTAGTACGGGGAGCGAAGTACAATGAGCAGTTCTTC.

The genes are TRBV18 and TRBJ1-2; a weak D match, TRBD1 (6 bases). CDR1 is KGHSH, CDR2 LQKENI, per germline. V was shortened by 5 bases and J by 3 bases, with 10 bases between the two germline ends. CDR3 length equals 13 residues. The CDR3 protein is CASSEDSDYGYTF. CDR3 bases: TGTGCCAGCTCAGAGGACAGCGACTATGGCTACACCTTC.

As DNA, the CDR3 is TGCAGCGTTGTTGGGACTAGCGGGTATCAAGAGACCCAGTACTTC. This sequence encodes CSVVGTSGYQETQYF. The chain is built from TRBV29-1 and TRBJ2-5; 12 bases line up with TRBD2. CDR3 length: 15 amino acids. J was trimmed by 2 bases and V by 4 bases; bases with no gene match: 5. CDR1 is SQVTM and CDR2 is ANQGSEA in the germline V gene.

V gene TRBV11-2 combines with J gene TRBJ2-5; D perhaps matches TRBD2 (5 bases). CDR3 length equals 13 residues. Trimming removed 5 bases from V and 3 bases from J, with 10 bases in between. CDR1 is SGHAT, CDR2 FQNNGV, per germline. CDR3 in amino acids: CASSPDWEETQYF. Here the CDR3 DNA reads TGTGCCAGCAGCCCGGACTGGGAAGAGACCCAGTACTTC.

This chain uses TRBV13 with TRBJ2-7, with D perhaps matching TRBD2 (7 bases). CDR3 length: 16 amino acids. V shed 5 bases and J shed 2 bases, with 19 bases lying between them. CDR1 and CDR2 (germline): PRHDT, FYEKMQ (reference sequence). The CDR3 DNA reads as TGTGCCAGCAGCCCCACCCGGACAGCGGGGACCTACGAGCAGTACTTC. Its protein product is CASSPTRTAGTYEQYF.

CDR3 sequence reads: CASSVAGGGDEQFF. The CDR3, as DNA: TGCGCCAGCAGTGTCGCGGGGGGTGGGGATGAGCAGTTCTTC. This chain joins TRBV10-2 and TRBJ2-1, with TRBD2 matching over 8 bases. The germline V gene encodes CDR1 WSHSY and CDR2 SAAADI. There are 14 residues in the CDR3. The J segment lost 8 bases and the V segment lost 4 bases, leaving 7 bases of the junction unmatched.

The chain combines TRBV28 with TRBJ1-6; no firm D call. With 10 bases removed from V and 7 bases from J, the gap between germline ends came to 11 bases. This CDR3 comprises 12 residues. Germline CDR1 and CDR2: MDHEN and SYDVKM. As DNA, the CDR3 is TGTGCCACCAGCAGCGGGAATTCACCCCTCCACTTT. This sequence encodes CATSSGNSPLHF. The whole variable domain, filled in from reference TRBV28 and TRBJ1-6, reads DVKVTQSSRYLVKRTGEKVFLECVQDMDHENMFWYRQDPGLGLRLIYFSYDVKMKEKGDIPEGYSVSREKKERFSLILESASTNQTSMYLCATSSGNSPLHFGNGTRLTVT.

The chain uses TRBV27 and TRBJ1-5, with 10 nucleotides matching TRBD1. V was clipped by 5 bases and J by 3 bases; unmatched bases: 16. CDR1 MNHEY and CDR2 SMNVEV come from the germline V gene (reference sequence). The CDR3 has 19 amino acids. CDR3 loop: CASSVPGQGSPFNNQPQHF. CDR3 bases: TGTGCCAGCAGTGTCCCGGGACAGGGGTCCCCCTTTAACAATCAGCCCCAGCATTTT.

V and J are TRBV27 and TRBJ1-5, with no clear D. The CDR3 is made up of 13 amino acids. In germline, CDR1 is MNHEY, CDR2 SMNVEV (reference sequence). Trimming took off 1 base at V and 6 bases at J, with 7 bases between the two ends. The CDR3 DNA sequence: TGTGCCAGCAGTTTATACCAGGCTCAGCCCCAGCATTTT. As protein: CASSLYQAQPQHF.